The rows below give T cell receptor beta chains drawn from one sample of a study of memory CD4+ T cells and cytomegalovirus serostatus. Produced via immunoSEQ multiplex PCR; TCRdb's table is partial and in-frame only. The sample shows 56,000 or so clones, around 82% of them seen only once. The sequenced sample consisted of memory CD4+ T cells from blood. Receptor source: an adult in good health and CMV-seronegative. Some clones in this sample may be carry-over from other donors' samples. Both conserved end residues are part of each CDR3. Fields, in order: CDR3 DNA, CDR3 protein, V gene, J gene, clone size, CDR3 length, D gene. A D gene is named only where the DNA matches it firmly. Size is stated for part of the rows, as once, few or many counts, or as a class when the clone is expanded.

CDR3 DNA: TGCGCCAGCAGCCAATTGGTACAACGGGGGGAGCAGTACTTC
CDR3 protein: CASSQLVQRGEQYF
V gene: TRBV4-3
J gene: TRBJ2-7
clone size: few
CDR3 length: 14
D gene: .

CDR3 DNA: TGTGCCAGCAGTTATACGCCTACTAGCTATGGCTACACCTTC
CDR3 protein: CASSYTPTSYGYTF
V gene: TRBV6-5
J gene: TRBJ1-2
clone size: .
CDR3 length: 14
D gene: .

CDR3 DNA: TGTGCCAGCAGTTACTCGAGGGCCGAGCAGTACTTC
CDR3 protein: CASSYSRAEQYF
V gene: TRBV6-6
J gene: TRBJ2-7
clone size: .
CDR3 length: 12
D gene: .

CDR3 DNA: TGTGCCAGCAGCCCCGAGTACCTTAGCACAGATACGCAGTATTTT
CDR3 protein: CASSPEYLSTDTQYF
V gene: TRBV7-2
J gene: TRBJ2-3
clone size: .
CDR3 length: 15
D gene: .

CDR3 DNA: TGCAGCGTTGAAGGGGGGGCCGACAACTATGGCTACACCTTC
CDR3 protein: CSVEGGADNYGYTF
V gene: TRBV29-1
J gene: TRBJ1-2
clone size: .
CDR3 length: 14
D gene: .

CDR3 DNA: TGTGCCAGCTCGATCGGGACTACTCCAGAGACCCAGTACTTC
CDR3 protein: CASSIGTTPETQYF
V gene: TRBV6-1
J gene: TRBJ2-5
clone size: .
CDR3 length: 14
D gene: TRBD2

CDR3 DNA: TGTGCCAGCAGCCCAACCTCGGACACTGAAGCTTTCTTT
CDR3 protein: CASSPTSDTEAFF
V gene: TRBV5-4
J gene: TRBJ1-1
clone size: .
CDR3 length: 13
D gene: .

CDR3 DNA: TGTGCCAGCAGTTTTAGGCAGATCCAAGAGACCCAGTACTTC
CDR3 protein: CASSFRQIQETQYF
V gene: TRBV28
J gene: TRBJ2-5
clone size: .
CDR3 length: 14
D gene: .

CDR3 DNA: TGTGCCAGCAGCTTAGTTCGTTCTCCGGGCAATGAGCAGTTCTTC
CDR3 protein: CASSLVRSPGNEQFF
V gene: TRBV7-2
J gene: TRBJ2-1
clone size: .
CDR3 length: 15
D gene: .

CDR3 DNA: TGTGCCAGCAGCGTAGCTGATGGGGGGATCTACGAGCAGTACTTC
CDR3 protein: CASSVADGGIYEQYF
V gene: TRBV7-3
J gene: TRBJ2-7
clone size: .
CDR3 length: 15
D gene: .

CDR3 DNA: TGCAGCGTAGGGACAGGGAGGAATTCACCCCTCCACTTT
CDR3 protein: CSVGTGRNSPLHF
V gene: TRBV29-1
J gene: TRBJ1-6
clone size: .
CDR3 length: 13
D gene: TRBD1

CDR3 DNA: TGTGCCAGCAGCACTTCCCACGGACCGCAGTATTTT
CDR3 protein: CASSTSHGPQYF
V gene: TRBV7-2
J gene: TRBJ2-3
clone size: .
CDR3 length: 12
D gene: .

CDR3 DNA: TGTGCCACCAGCACCGAACTAGCGGGGGGACACAATGAGCAGTTCTTC
CDR3 protein: CATSTELAGGHNEQFF
V gene: TRBV15
J gene: TRBJ2-1
clone size: .
CDR3 length: 16
D gene: TRBD2

CDR3 DNA: TGTGCCACCAGCAGAGATTGGGGCTGGGGAGAGACCCAGTACTTC
CDR3 protein: CATSRDWGWGETQYF
V gene: TRBV15
J gene: TRBJ2-5
clone size: .
CDR3 length: 15
D gene: .

CDR3 DNA: TGTGCCAGCAGCCCAATAGTGAGCATGGGAGATACGCAGTATTTT
CDR3 protein: CASSPIVSMGDTQYF
V gene: TRBV9
J gene: TRBJ2-3
clone size: .
CDR3 length: 15
D gene: .

CDR3 DNA: TGCGCCAGCAGCTCCCGGGGGGGGATTGTCTATGGCTACACCTTC
CDR3 protein: CASSSRGGIVYGYTF
V gene: TRBV4-1
J gene: TRBJ1-2
clone size: .
CDR3 length: 15
D gene: .

CDR3 DNA: TGTGCCAGCAGTGAGACATACCTCAATAATTCACCCCTCCACTTT
CDR3 protein: CASSETYLNNSPLHF
V gene: TRBV28
J gene: TRBJ1-6
clone size: .
CDR3 length: 15
D gene: .

CDR3 DNA: TGTGCCAGTCGTGACAGCAGGTGGGATCAGCCCCAGCATTTT
CDR3 protein: CASRDSRWDQPQHF
V gene: TRBV7-2
J gene: TRBJ1-5
clone size: .
CDR3 length: 14
D gene: .

CDR3 DNA: TGCAGTGCTAGCCAAAATGATAAGCAGTTCTTC
CDR3 protein: CSASQNDKQFF
V gene: TRBV20-1
J gene: TRBJ2-1
clone size: .
CDR3 length: 11
D gene: .

CDR3 DNA: TGTGCCAGCAGGACCGGGGGGCAGGGGACCCAGTACTTC
CDR3 protein: CASRTGGQGTQYF
V gene: TRBV28
J gene: TRBJ2-5
clone size: few
CDR3 length: 13
D gene: .

CDR3 DNA: TGTGCCAGCACCCCGGGTGGTGTCGGGGGGCGAGGAGACTATGGCTACACCTTC
CDR3 protein: CASTPGGVGGRGDYGYTF
V gene: TRBV28
J gene: TRBJ1-2
clone size: .
CDR3 length: 18
D gene: .

CDR3 DNA: TGCGCCAGCAGCCTTACAGGGGGCCGTGAGACCCAGTACTTC
CDR3 protein: CASSLTGGRETQYF
V gene: TRBV5-1
J gene: TRBJ2-5
clone size: .
CDR3 length: 14
D gene: TRBD1

CDR3 DNA: TGTGCCATCAGAGCAGGGGAGTCCTACGAGCAGTACTTC
CDR3 protein: CAIRAGESYEQYF
V gene: TRBV10-3
J gene: TRBJ2-7
clone size: .
CDR3 length: 13
D gene: .

CDR3 DNA: TGTGCCAGCAGCTTAACGCCGGGGGTGGAGACCCAGTACTTC
CDR3 protein: CASSLTPGVETQYF
V gene: TRBV7-2
J gene: TRBJ2-5
clone size: once
CDR3 length: 14
D gene: .

CDR3 DNA: TGCAGCGTGATGACTCGCAGTGCGGGAGGGCCTAGGTTTGAGACCCAGTACTTC
CDR3 protein: CSVMTRSAGGPRFETQYF
V gene: TRBV29-1
J gene: TRBJ2-5
clone size: .
CDR3 length: 18
D gene: TRBD2

CDR3 DNA: TGTGCCAGCAGTTTATCGCCCTCTTCAACAGATACGCAGTATTTT
CDR3 protein: CASSLSPSSTDTQYF
V gene: TRBV28
J gene: TRBJ2-3
clone size: .
CDR3 length: 15
D gene: .

CDR3 DNA: TGTGCCAGCAGCTCCGACGGGGCGGGGGCCGCCTACAATGAGCAGTTCTTC
CDR3 protein: CASSSDGAGAAYNEQFF
V gene: TRBV7-2
J gene: TRBJ2-1
clone size: .
CDR3 length: 17
D gene: .

CDR3 DNA: TGTGCAAGTTTTCGGACAGGGGTGCAAAATGAAAAACTGTTTTTT
CDR3 protein: CASFRTGVQNEKLFF
V gene: TRBV12-2
J gene: TRBJ1-4
clone size: .
CDR3 length: 15
D gene: .

CDR3 DNA: TGCGCCAGCAGCTTGGGACAGCGAAATGAAAAACTGTTTTTT
CDR3 protein: CASSLGQRNEKLFF
V gene: TRBV5-1
J gene: TRBJ1-4
clone size: .
CDR3 length: 14
D gene: .

CDR3 DNA: TGTGCCAGCAGCTTTGGGGGGGCGGCATACAATGAGCAGTTCTTC
CDR3 protein: CASSFGGAAYNEQFF
V gene: TRBV7-6
J gene: TRBJ2-1
clone size: .
CDR3 length: 15
D gene: .

CDR3 DNA: TGTGCCAGCACCGACCTAGGGGGAGGGGGGATATATGGCTACACCTTC
CDR3 protein: CASTDLGGGGIYGYTF
V gene: TRBV28
J gene: TRBJ1-2
clone size: once
CDR3 length: 16
D gene: .

CDR3 DNA: TGTGCCAGCAGCGCCTTAGCGGGGGGTGGGGAGACCCAGTACTTC
CDR3 protein: CASSALAGGGETQYF
V gene: TRBV7-2
J gene: TRBJ2-5
clone size: .
CDR3 length: 15
D gene: TRBD2

CDR3 DNA: TGCAGCGTAAGAACCGGGACAGGGGGGGAGACCCAGTACTTC
CDR3 protein: CSVRTGTGGETQYF
V gene: TRBV29-1
J gene: TRBJ2-5
clone size: .
CDR3 length: 14
D gene: TRBD1

CDR3 DNA: TGCGCCAGCAGCTTTGGGGGGACTAGCGGACGCACAGATACGCAGTATTTT
CDR3 protein: CASSFGGTSGRTDTQYF
V gene: TRBV5-1
J gene: TRBJ2-3
clone size: few
CDR3 length: 17
D gene: TRBD2

CDR3 DNA: TGTGCCAGCAGCTTGGGAAGTTACACTGAAGCTTTCTTT
CDR3 protein: CASSLGSYTEAFF
V gene: TRBV5-6
J gene: TRBJ1-1
clone size: .
CDR3 length: 13
D gene: .

CDR3 DNA: TGCGCCAGCAGCCAAATGGGACTAGCCTCCAATGAGCAGTTCTTC
CDR3 protein: CASSQMGLASNEQFF
V gene: TRBV4-1
J gene: TRBJ2-1
clone size: .
CDR3 length: 15
D gene: TRBD2

CDR3 DNA: TGTGCCAGCAGTGAAGTCAAAGGGGATGAAAAACTGTTTTTT
CDR3 protein: CASSEVKGDEKLFF
V gene: TRBV6-1
J gene: TRBJ1-4
clone size: .
CDR3 length: 14
D gene: .

CDR3 DNA: TGTGCCAGCAGCCAAGGCAGGGGGTATGGCTACACCTTC
CDR3 protein: CASSQGRGYGYTF
V gene: TRBV14
J gene: TRBJ1-2
clone size: .
CDR3 length: 13
D gene: TRBD1

CDR3 DNA: TGTGCCGGTAGTCCCCAGGGGAGGTACTCAGAGACCCAGTACTTC
CDR3 protein: CAGSPQGRYSETQYF
V gene: TRBV19
J gene: TRBJ2-5
clone size: .
CDR3 length: 15
D gene: .

CDR3 DNA: TGCGCCAGCAGCTTGTCCCTTAATGAAAAACTGTTTTTT
CDR3 protein: CASSLSLNEKLFF
V gene: TRBV5-1
J gene: TRBJ1-4
clone size: .
CDR3 length: 13
D gene: .

CDR3 DNA: TGCGCCAGCAGCCAATCTGAAGGGGATTCGGGGCAGTACTTC
CDR3 protein: CASSQSEGDSGQYF
V gene: TRBV4-1
J gene: TRBJ2-7
clone size: once
CDR3 length: 14
D gene: .

CDR3 DNA: TGTGCCTGGAGTCGGACAGGGGGCCCTGAAGCTTTCTTT
CDR3 protein: CAWSRTGGPEAFF
V gene: TRBV30
J gene: TRBJ1-1
clone size: .
CDR3 length: 13
D gene: TRBD1

CDR3 DNA: TGTGCCAGCAGCCTACGACTAGCGGGGCTGAGGAATGAGCAGTTCTTC
CDR3 protein: CASSLRLAGLRNEQFF
V gene: TRBV7-3
J gene: TRBJ2-1
clone size: .
CDR3 length: 16
D gene: TRBD2

CDR3 DNA: TGTGCCAGCAGTCTCCAGGGGGGGCCCATGAACACTGAAGCTTTCTTT
CDR3 protein: CASSLQGGPMNTEAFF
V gene: TRBV27
J gene: TRBJ1-1
clone size: .
CDR3 length: 16
D gene: TRBD1

CDR3 DNA: TGTGCCAGCACCCCCGGATTCGATGCTTCACCCCTCCACTTT
CDR3 protein: CASTPGFDASPLHF
V gene: TRBV21-1
J gene: TRBJ1-6
clone size: .
CDR3 length: 14
D gene: .

CDR3 DNA: TGTGCCAGCAGCTCGGACAGGGGGAAAACCGGGGAGCTGTTTTTT
CDR3 protein: CASSSDRGKTGELFF
V gene: TRBV5-4
J gene: TRBJ2-2
clone size: .
CDR3 length: 15
D gene: TRBD1

CDR3 DNA: TGCGCCAGCACCTACGGCATGTGGGGAGACACTGAAGCTTTCTTT
CDR3 protein: CASTYGMWGDTEAFF
V gene: TRBV10-1
J gene: TRBJ1-1
clone size: .
CDR3 length: 15
D gene: .

CDR3 DNA: TGCAGCGTTGAAGATCGGCGGGGGACGGTTTACGAGCAGTACTTC
CDR3 protein: CSVEDRRGTVYEQYF
V gene: TRBV29-1
J gene: TRBJ2-7
clone size: .
CDR3 length: 15
D gene: TRBD2

CDR3 DNA: TGTGCCAGCAGCAACGGGGCCGGCTATGGCTACACCTTC
CDR3 protein: CASSNGAGYGYTF
V gene: TRBV7-2
J gene: TRBJ1-2
clone size: .
CDR3 length: 13
D gene: .

CDR3 DNA: TGTGCCAGCAGTTTCGGGATCGGGAGTGGCGAGCAGTACTTC
CDR3 protein: CASSFGIGSGEQYF
V gene: TRBV28
J gene: TRBJ2-7
clone size: .
CDR3 length: 14
D gene: .

CDR3 DNA: TGTGCCAGCAGTTACGGGCCAGGGGCCTACGAGCAGTACTTC
CDR3 protein: CASSYGPGAYEQYF
V gene: TRBV6-5
J gene: TRBJ2-7
clone size: once
CDR3 length: 14
D gene: .

CDR3 DNA: TGTGCCTGGAGTGCGGGACTCACAGATACGCAGTATTTT
CDR3 protein: CAWSAGLTDTQYF
V gene: TRBV30
J gene: TRBJ2-3
clone size: .
CDR3 length: 13
D gene: .

CDR3 DNA: TGTGCCAGCAGCTTAAGGCCTAGCGGCAGCACAGATACGCAGTATTTT
CDR3 protein: CASSLRPSGSTDTQYF
V gene: TRBV7-9
J gene: TRBJ2-3
clone size: .
CDR3 length: 16
D gene: TRBD2

CDR3 DNA: TGCGCCAGCAGCCAAGATCGTCCAGGGGCTCCCACGAACTATGGCTACACCTTC
CDR3 protein: CASSQDRPGAPTNYGYTF
V gene: TRBV4-3
J gene: TRBJ1-2
clone size: .
CDR3 length: 18
D gene: .